This record looks at one T cell receptor (beta chain) sequence and its context. Participants came from fewer than 25 US areas, aged about 18 to 95 years. Source study methods: Amplified reference gene primers provided the basis for estimating nucleated cell counts. TCRdb's copy holds only in-frame clones and misses some; the assay was immunoSEQ multiplex PCR. That table supplies the V and J calls and clone size; D and trimming were determined from the DNA. The sample consists of some 330,000 clones, 80% to 90% of them appearing once. V was trimmed by 8 bases and J by 3 bases, leaving 18 bases between them. The germline V gene has CDR1 MDHEN and CDR2 SYDVKM. This CDR3 has 15 residues. This sample was included in a study of blood T cell repertoires in COVID-19. Turning to the study itself: Spain, Italy and the United States supplied samples that represented acute and convalescent COVID-19. T cells, B-cell-depleted T cells, or PBMCs supplied cDNA or gDNA.

This TCR was recovered from a man aged 30 to 45 who had recovered from COVID-19. Input material: PBMCs or T cells enriched from blood (not recorded which). The chain joins TRBV28 to TRBJ2-3; tentative D call: TRBD2 (5 bases). CDR3 coding DNA: TGTGCCAGCCCGCCGTTCCCGACTACGACAGATACGCAGTATTTT. It encodes CASPPFPTTTDTQYF.